These T cell receptor beta chains were read from a single sample in a study of blood T cells in healthy people across ages. TCRdb called the 5' RACE reads again in MiXCR, with one record for every CDR3 protein. This table has 730,000 or so distinct CDR3 sequences, 40% to 50% appearing once. Sequences were obtained from blood. The receptors here all came from an elderly man in good health. The CDR3 runs from the conserved cysteine through the conserved F or W. D genes are given only for firm matches. Size tells how often a clone was seen (once, few, many) or the class of an expanded clone, and some rows leave it out.

clone_size,v_call,d_call,cdr3_length,j_call,cdr3_nt,cdr3_aa
few,TRBV14,.,17,TRBJ2-5,TGTGCCAGCAGCCCTCTCGCGGGGACAGCCGATTTGAAGACCCAGTACTTC,CASSPLAGTADLKTQYF
.,TRBV27,.,14,TRBJ2-5,TGTGCCAGCAGTGTGAGGGTAGCTTTAGAGACCCAGTACTTC,CASSVRVALETQYF
.,TRBV4-2,.,14,TRBJ2-3,TGTGCCAGCAGCCAAGGACAGTTCACAGATACGCAGTATTTT,CASSQGQFTDTQYF
.,TRBV28,.,15,TRBJ2-4,TGTGCCAGCGTTGGGAATGATATAGCCAAAAACATTCAGTACTTC,CASVGNDIAKNIQYF
few,TRBV5-8,.,15,TRBJ2-3,TGTGCCAGCAGCTTGGTAGTAGGGGGGACAGATACGCAGTATTTT,CASSLVVGGTDTQYF
.,TRBV7-9,.,12,TRBJ2-7,TGTGCCAGCAGCACACCTCCCTACGAGCAGTACTTC,CASSTPPYEQYF
.,TRBV4-3,.,14,TRBJ2-7,TGCGCCAGCAGCCAAGAAAGGGGCTCCTACGAGCAGTACTTC,CASSQERGSYEQYF
few,TRBV6-2/TRBV6-3,.,13,TRBJ2-2,TGTGCCAGCGGAGCAGTCCTAACCGGGGAGCTGTTTTTT,CASGAVLTGELFF
.,TRBV20-1,TRBD2,14,TRBJ2-3,TGCAGTGCTAGAGTGGTAGCGGGAGCAGATACGCAGTATTTT,CSARVVAGADTQYF
.,TRBV5-1,.,12,TRBJ2-7,TGCGCCAGCAGACGAGTGGGGGATGAGCAGTACTTC,CASRRVGDEQYF
.,TRBV4-2,TRBD1,15,TRBJ2-1,TGTGCCAGCAGCCAAGAAGGGACAGGGGGGAATGAGCAGTTCTTC,CASSQEGTGGNEQFF
.,TRBV20-1,TRBD1,14,TRBJ2-5,TGCAGTGCTAAGCGGACAGGATTTGGAGAGACCCAGTACTTC,CSAKRTGFGETQYF
many,TRBV29-1,.,12,TRBJ2-1,TGCAGCGTTGAAGATCTTGGAAGGGTTCGGTTCTTC,CSVEDLGRVRFF
.,TRBV12-5,.,12,TRBJ2-3,TGTGCTAGTGGTCTCCCCGGGACGTCCCAGTATTTT,CASGLPGTSQYF
.,TRBV2,.,16,TRBJ2-6,TGTGCCAGCAGGAAGGATACGGGCTCTGGGGCCAACGTCCTGACTTTC,CASRKDTGSGANVLTF
.,TRBV2,TRBD1,15,TRBJ2-7,TGTGCCAGCAGGGACAGGGCCTTATCTTCCTACGAGCAGTACTTC,CASRDRALSSYEQYF